This note documents a single TCR beta chain sequence. The sample is drawn from a study of blood T cell repertoires in COVID-19. CDR3 length: 17 residues. Germline assignment: CDR1 SGDLS and CDR2 YYNGEE. V dropped 3 bases and J dropped 0 bases, with 16 bases sitting between them. Some clones are missing from TCRdb's copy, which holds only in-frame ones; the method was immunoSEQ multiplex PCR. The sample has 200,000 to 250,000 clones, 85% to 90% seen once. Sample: peripheral blood. This TCR was recovered from a man younger than 40 with COVID-19, enrolled during active disease. The chain employs TRBV9 and TRBJ2-1, with a weak D call TRBD2 (6 bases). Here the CDR3 reads CASSASSGYSSYNEQFF. The DNA for the CDR3 is TGTGCCAGCAGCGCCTCAAGCGGGTATAGCTCCTACAATGAGCAGTTCTTC.